In this sample, the clone carrying this T cell receptor beta chain turned up a few times. The data were taken from a study of blood T cell repertoires in COVID-19. Study-level information: Donors in the United States, Italy and Spain gave samples during acute or convalescent COVID-19. T cells, B-cell-depleted T cells, or PBMCs provided the cDNA or gDNA that served as material.

In the original processing: Using reference gene primer amplification, nucleated cell counts were estimated. Some clones are missing from TCRdb's copy, which holds only in-frame ones; the method was immunoSEQ multiplex PCR. That table supplies the V and J calls and clone size; D and trimming were determined from the DNA. Among about 160,000 clones, around 85% were seen once, and the ten largest hold under 4%. From germline, CDR1 is LNHDA and CDR2 SQIVND (reference sequence). V gave up 9 bases and J gave up 1 base; unmatched junction bases: 1. The CDR3 contains 15 residues. The chain recombines TRBV19 with TRBJ2-2; TRBD2 matches at 14 bases. The sequenced sample was peripheral blood. This clonotype was obtained from a human donor with acute or convalescent COVID-19. The donor label of this sample is uncertain. The CDR3 sequence: CASGTSGGNTGELFF. The DNA of the CDR3 is TGTGCCAGCGGGACTAGCGGGGGGAACACCGGGGAGCTGTTTTTT.